A selection of T cell receptor beta chains follows, all from one sample in a study of blood T cell repertoires in COVID-19. Here immunoSEQ multiplex PCR was the method, and the copy in TCRdb shows in-frame clones only, minus some. This table has about 220,000 clones, approximately 86% appearing once. Sequences were obtained from PBMCs or T cells enriched from blood (not recorded which). The receptors shown here come from a woman between 50 and 59 years old with acute COVID-19. The conserved cysteine and the conserved F or W are not part of the CDR3 here. A D gene is named only where the DNA matches it firmly.

CDR3 protein: ASNDRGESNYGYT
D gene: TRBD1
V gene: TRBV4-3

CDR3 protein: ASSELDRVDRETQY
D gene: NA
V gene: TRBV21-1

CDR3 protein: ASSFGLADLNEQF
D gene: TRBD2
V gene: TRBV7-7

CDR3 protein: ASSWLGGRGRSTGELF
D gene: TRBD2
V gene: TRBV28

CDR3 protein: ASSIGISRAGGRETQY
D gene: TRBD1
V gene: TRBV19

CDR3 protein: AIPEGGIAGVGDTQY
D gene: TRBD2
V gene: TRBV9

CDR3 protein: ASSRTSGYNEQF
D gene: TRBD2
V gene: TRBV7-3

CDR3 protein: ASSVGKGSGRYSYEQY
D gene: TRBD2
V gene: TRBV2

CDR3 protein: ASSLSATYEQY
D gene: NA
V gene: TRBV18

CDR3 protein: ASSLTGYGYT
D gene: NA
V gene: TRBV28

CDR3 protein: ASSSDTGGRGQAF
D gene: TRBD1
V gene: TRBV6-5

CDR3 protein: ASSPMTSGESSYNEQF
D gene: TRBD2
V gene: TRBV7-9

CDR3 protein: ASSTWEKLF
D gene: NA
V gene: TRBV28

CDR3 protein: ASSYSGTERNSPLH
D gene: TRBD1
V gene: TRBV7-2

CDR3 protein: ASSLAEVATQY
D gene: NA
V gene: TRBV7-2

CDR3 protein: ASSRTGGLYEQY
D gene: TRBD1
V gene: TRBV14

CDR3 protein: SVEINSLNYGYT
D gene: NA
V gene: TRBV29-1

CDR3 protein: ASSGSGRGEKLF
D gene: NA
V gene: TRBV28

CDR3 protein: ASGRGQPISYGYT
D gene: NA
V gene: TRBV27

CDR3 protein: ASSPGAEGNTIY
D gene: NA
V gene: TRBV5-1

CDR3 protein: ASSPGGQGRNTEAF
D gene: TRBD1
V gene: TRBV9

CDR3 protein: ASSQRDRAQSNQPQH
D gene: TRBD1
V gene: TRBV19

CDR3 protein: ATSDKGQGALGEQY
D gene: TRBD1
V gene: TRBV24-1

CDR3 protein: ASRQMDSYEQY
D gene: NA
V gene: TRBV27

CDR3 protein: ASSSETSGNTGELF
D gene: TRBD2
V gene: TRBV5-8

CDR3 protein: ASSPMDRAYGYT
D gene: TRBD1
V gene: TRBV7-3

CDR3 protein: ASSPQGTQPQH
D gene: NA
V gene: TRBV5-6

CDR3 protein: ASSLPGTGISEQY
D gene: TRBD1
V gene: TRBV27

CDR3 protein: ASSLGLAVRAWNEQF
D gene: TRBD2
V gene: TRBV5-1

CDR3 protein: ASSWGQYAEAF
D gene: TRBD1
V gene: TRBV27

CDR3 protein: ASGDSNNSPLH
D gene: NA
V gene: TRBV12-3/TRBV12-4

CDR3 protein: ASRLMQGASNQPQH
D gene: TRBD1
V gene: TRBV19

CDR3 protein: ASSPGTGDTYEQY
D gene: TRBD1
V gene: TRBV11-3

CDR3 protein: ASSTTDRVNYGYT
D gene: TRBD1
V gene: TRBV19

CDR3 protein: ASSPAGGGNEQF
D gene: TRBD2
V gene: TRBV18

CDR3 protein: ASSSRGEKLF
D gene: NA
V gene: TRBV19

CDR3 protein: ASSESTASGRGRF
D gene: TRBD2
V gene: TRBV2

CDR3 protein: ASSFGKERGGTQY
D gene: NA
V gene: TRBV28

CDR3 protein: ASSPRRITEAF
D gene: NA
V gene: TRBV9

CDR3 protein: ASSQGYEQY
D gene: NA
V gene: TRBV9

CDR3 protein: ASSLDSEQF
D gene: NA
V gene: TRBV5-1

CDR3 protein: ASSRDRGRTEAF
D gene: TRBD1
V gene: TRBV6-2/TRBV6-3

CDR3 protein: ASSIAGWGLAGVRTQY
D gene: TRBD2
V gene: TRBV19